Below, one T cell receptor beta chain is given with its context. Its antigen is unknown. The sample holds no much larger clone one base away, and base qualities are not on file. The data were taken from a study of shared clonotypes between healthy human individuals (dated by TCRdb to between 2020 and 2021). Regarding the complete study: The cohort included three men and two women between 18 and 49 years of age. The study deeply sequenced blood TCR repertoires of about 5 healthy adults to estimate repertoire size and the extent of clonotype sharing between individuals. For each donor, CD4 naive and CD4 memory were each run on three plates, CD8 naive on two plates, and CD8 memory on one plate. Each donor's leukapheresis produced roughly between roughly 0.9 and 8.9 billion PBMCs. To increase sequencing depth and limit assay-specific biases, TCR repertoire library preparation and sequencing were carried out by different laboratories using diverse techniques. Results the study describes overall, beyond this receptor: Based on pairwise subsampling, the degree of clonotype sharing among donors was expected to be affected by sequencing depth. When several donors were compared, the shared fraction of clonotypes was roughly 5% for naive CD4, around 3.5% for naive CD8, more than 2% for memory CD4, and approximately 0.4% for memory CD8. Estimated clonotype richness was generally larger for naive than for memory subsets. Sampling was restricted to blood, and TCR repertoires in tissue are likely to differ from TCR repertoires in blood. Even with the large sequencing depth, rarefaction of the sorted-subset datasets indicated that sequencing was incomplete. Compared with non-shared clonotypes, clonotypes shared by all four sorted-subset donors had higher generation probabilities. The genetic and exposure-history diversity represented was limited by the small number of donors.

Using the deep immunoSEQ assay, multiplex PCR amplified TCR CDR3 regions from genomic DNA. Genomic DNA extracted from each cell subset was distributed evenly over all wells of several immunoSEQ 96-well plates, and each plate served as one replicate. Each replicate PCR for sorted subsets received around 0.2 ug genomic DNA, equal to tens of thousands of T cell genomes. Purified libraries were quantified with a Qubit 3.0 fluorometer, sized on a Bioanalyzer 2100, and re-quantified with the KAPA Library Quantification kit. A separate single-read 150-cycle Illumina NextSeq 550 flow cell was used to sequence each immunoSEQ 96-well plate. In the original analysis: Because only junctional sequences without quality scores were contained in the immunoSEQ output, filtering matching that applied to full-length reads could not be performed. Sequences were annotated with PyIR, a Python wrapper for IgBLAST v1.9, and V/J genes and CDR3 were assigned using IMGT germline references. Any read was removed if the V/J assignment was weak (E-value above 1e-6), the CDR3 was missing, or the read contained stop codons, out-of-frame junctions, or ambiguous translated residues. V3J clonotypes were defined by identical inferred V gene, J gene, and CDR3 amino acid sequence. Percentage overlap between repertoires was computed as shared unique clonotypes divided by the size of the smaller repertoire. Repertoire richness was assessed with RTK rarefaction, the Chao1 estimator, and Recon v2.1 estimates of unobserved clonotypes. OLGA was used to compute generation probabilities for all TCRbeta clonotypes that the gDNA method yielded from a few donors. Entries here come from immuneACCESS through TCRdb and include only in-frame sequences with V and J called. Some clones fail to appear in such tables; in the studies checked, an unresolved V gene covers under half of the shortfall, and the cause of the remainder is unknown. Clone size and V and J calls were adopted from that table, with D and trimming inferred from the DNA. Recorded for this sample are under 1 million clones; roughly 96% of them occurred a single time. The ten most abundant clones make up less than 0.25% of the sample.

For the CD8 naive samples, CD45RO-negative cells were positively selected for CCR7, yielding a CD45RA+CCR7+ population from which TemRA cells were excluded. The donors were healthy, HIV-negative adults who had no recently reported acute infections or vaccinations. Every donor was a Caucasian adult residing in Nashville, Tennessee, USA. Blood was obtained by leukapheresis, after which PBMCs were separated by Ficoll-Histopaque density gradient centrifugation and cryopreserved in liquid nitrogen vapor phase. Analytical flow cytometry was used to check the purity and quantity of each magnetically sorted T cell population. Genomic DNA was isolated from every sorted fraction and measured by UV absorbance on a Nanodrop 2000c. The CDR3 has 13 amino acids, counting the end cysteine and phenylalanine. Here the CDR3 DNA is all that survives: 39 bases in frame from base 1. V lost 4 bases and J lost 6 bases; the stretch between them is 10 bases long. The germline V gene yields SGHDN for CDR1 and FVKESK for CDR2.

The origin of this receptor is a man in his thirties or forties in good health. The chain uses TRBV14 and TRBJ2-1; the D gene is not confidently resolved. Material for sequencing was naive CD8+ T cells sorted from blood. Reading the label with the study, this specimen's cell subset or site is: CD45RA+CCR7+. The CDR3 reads CASSPYGGNEQFF. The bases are TGTGCCAGCAGCCCCTATGGTGGCAATGAGCAGTTCTTC.